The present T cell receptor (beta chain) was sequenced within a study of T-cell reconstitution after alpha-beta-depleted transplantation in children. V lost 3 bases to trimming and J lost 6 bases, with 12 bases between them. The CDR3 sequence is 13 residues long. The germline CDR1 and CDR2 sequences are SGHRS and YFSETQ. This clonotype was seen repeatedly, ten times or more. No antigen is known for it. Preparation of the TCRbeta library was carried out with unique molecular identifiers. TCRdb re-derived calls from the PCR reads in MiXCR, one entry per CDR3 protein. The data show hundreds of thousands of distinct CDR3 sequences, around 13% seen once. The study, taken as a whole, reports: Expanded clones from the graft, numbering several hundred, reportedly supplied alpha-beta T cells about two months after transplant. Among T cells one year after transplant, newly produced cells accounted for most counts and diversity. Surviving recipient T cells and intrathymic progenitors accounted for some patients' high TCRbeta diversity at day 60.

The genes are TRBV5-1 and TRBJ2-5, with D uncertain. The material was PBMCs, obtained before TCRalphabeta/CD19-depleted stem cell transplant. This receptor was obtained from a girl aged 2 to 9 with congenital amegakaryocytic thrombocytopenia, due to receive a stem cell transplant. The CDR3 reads CASSWMGSKTQYF. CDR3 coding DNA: TGCGCCAGCAGCTGGATGGGTTCGAAGACCCAGTACTTC.